Listed below are T cell receptor beta chains from one sample, sequenced in a study of Ad26.COV2.S vaccination and SARS-CoV-2 variants. This table comes from immunoSEQ multiplex PCR, and its TCRdb copy is limited to in-frame clones, with some not included. The sample yields some 180,000 clones, around nine tenths seen once. Specimen: peripheral blood, collected after recovery from COVID-19. These receptors all come from a human donor who had recovered from COVID-19. The CDR3 runs from the conserved cysteine through the conserved F or W. The order of the fields is D gene, J gene, V gene, clone size, CDR3 protein, CDR3 DNA. The D gene is left open where the match is weak. The size of a clone is reported for some rows only, either as once, few or many, or as a class for expanded clones.

- | TRBJ2-7 | TRBV6-5 | - | CASSYSAGQRAYEQYF | TGTGCCAGCAGTTACTCGGCGGGACAGAGAGCCTACGAGCAGTACTTC
- | TRBJ2-1 | TRBV7-3 | - | CASSLTRGNEQFF | TGTGCCAGCAGCTTAACCAGGGGCAATGAGCAGTTCTTC
- | TRBJ2-1 | TRBV10-3 | once | CAISQTGTGGSEQFF | TGTGCCATCAGCCAGACAGGGACCGGGGGTAGTGAGCAGTTCTTC
TRBD2 | TRBJ2-3 | TRBV4-1 | - | CASRPGGLAASTDTQYF | TGCGCCAGCAGGCCCGGGGGACTAGCGGCTAGCACAGATACGCAGTATTTT
TRBD2 | TRBJ2-7 | TRBV4-2 | - | CASGLASGNIEQYF | TGTGCCAGCGGCTTGGCTAGCGGGAATATCGAGCAGTACTTC
TRBD2 | TRBJ2-3 | TRBV2 | - | CAGLAGGPPSTDTQYF | TGTGCCGGTCTAGCGGGAGGTCCCCCTAGCACAGATACGCAGTATTTT
TRBD2 | TRBJ2-7 | TRBV5-7 | - | CASSLNNWGLANPHEQYF | TGTGCCAGCAGCTTGAATAATTGGGGACTAGCAAATCCCCACGAGCAGTACTTC
- | TRBJ2-7 | TRBV2 | - | CASSDPGASQEQYF | TGTGCCAGCAGTGACCCGGGAGCCTCACAAGAGCAGTACTTC
- | TRBJ1-5 | TRBV25-1 | - | CASQDTGHNQPQHF | TGTGCCAGCCAGGATACAGGACACAATCAGCCCCAGCATTTT
- | TRBJ1-6 | TRBV15 | - | CATSRGTNTSPLHF | TGTGCCACCAGCAGAGGGACAAATACTTCACCCCTCCACTTT
- | TRBJ1-5 | TRBV5-5 | - | CASSLGQPFNQPQHF | TGTGCCAGCAGCTTAGGACAGCCCTTCAATCAGCCCCAGCATTTT
- | TRBJ1-2 | TRBV5-1 | - | CASSLDTYGYTF | TGCGCCAGCAGCTTGGACACCTATGGCTACACCTTC
- | TRBJ2-7 | TRBV2 | - | CASSEITEFEQYF | TGTGCCAGCAGTGAAATAACAGAATTCGAGCAGTACTTC
- | TRBJ2-6 | TRBV19 | - | CASSTAGTPTGANVLTF | TGTGCCAGTAGTACCGCCGGGACACCTACTGGGGCCAACGTCCTGACTTTC
TRBD2 | TRBJ2-3 | TRBV7-2 | - | CASSLVAGGLTDTQYF | TGTGCCAGCAGCTTAGTAGCGGGGGGGCTCACAGATACGCAGTATTTT
- | TRBJ1-1 | TRBV5-4 | - | CASSRGGTEAFF | TGTGCCAGCAGCCGCGGGGGAACTGAAGCTTTCTTT
- | TRBJ1-6 | TRBV6-5 | once | CASRPSVSVPLHF | TGTGCCAGCCGACCGTCTGTCTCAGTACCCCTCCACTTT
- | TRBJ1-5 | TRBV18 | - | CASSPPNQPQHF | TGTGCCAGCTCACCACCGAATCAGCCCCAGCATTTT
- | TRBJ2-2 | TRBV5-1 | once | CASSPTARDTGELFF | TGCGCCAGCAGCCCGACAGCCCGGGACACCGGGGAGCTGTTTTTT
- | TRBJ2-5 | TRBV27 | - | CASSEGETQYF | TGTGCCAGCAGTGAGGGGGAGACCCAGTACTTC
- | TRBJ2-2 | TRBV7-7 | - | CASSLVSNTGELFF | TGTGCCAGCAGCTTAGTATCCAACACCGGGGAGCTGTTTTTT
- | TRBJ1-2 | TRBV3-1/TRBV3-2 | - | CASSLTRGGGYTF | TGTGCCAGCAGCCTCACCCGGGGGGGAGGCTACACCTTC
TRBD1 | TRBJ1-4 | TRBV6-5 | - | CASKDWQGDEKLFF | TGTGCCAGCAAGGATTGGCAGGGGGATGAAAAACTGTTTTTT
TRBD2 | TRBJ2-7 | TRBV9 | - | CASSPWTSGGKEQYF | TGTGCCAGCAGCCCTTGGACTAGCGGCGGTAAGGAGCAGTACTTC
- | TRBJ2-1 | TRBV7-8 | - | CASSLGLYNEQFF | TGTGCCAGCAGCTTAGGCCTCTACAATGAGCAGTTCTTC
TRBD1 | TRBJ2-3 | TRBV10-3 | - | CAISRTGGPDTQYF | TGTGCCATCAGTCGCACAGGGGGGCCAGATACGCAGTATTTT
TRBD2 | TRBJ2-7 | TRBV12-3/TRBV12-4 | - | CASSSGVTYEQYF | TGTGCCAGCTCTAGCGGGGTGACCTACGAGCAGTACTTC
TRBD1 | TRBJ2-7 | TRBV30 | - | CAQGEISPYEQYF | TGTGCGCAGGGGGAAATCTCTCCCTACGAGCAGTACTTC
- | TRBJ1-5 | TRBV7-2 | - | CASSPPNQPQHF | TGTGCCAGCAGCCCTCCCAATCAGCCCCAGCATTTT
TRBD1 | TRBJ2-7 | TRBV5-1 | - | CASSPGQGAREQYF | TGCGCCAGCAGCCCGGGACAGGGGGCGCGGGAGCAGTACTTC
- | TRBJ2-5 | TRBV29-1 | few | CSVEDWNLQETQYF | TGCAGCGTTGAAGATTGGAACCTACAAGAGACCCAGTACTTC
- | TRBJ1-5 | TRBV5-5 | few | CASSSYPWGNQPQHF | TGTGCCAGCAGCTCCTACCCGTGGGGTAATCAGCCCCAGCATTTT
TRBD1 | TRBJ1-2 | TRBV11-2 | - | CASSLPAGQGMYKGYGYTF | TGTGCCAGCAGCCTCCCGGCAGGACAGGGGATGTATAAAGGCTATGGCTACACCTTC